A selection of T cell receptor beta chains follows, all from one sample in a study of blood T cell repertoires in COVID-19. Libraries were prepared by immunoSEQ multiplex PCR; TCRdb keeps only in-frame clonotypes and omits some of them. The table includes just over 300,000 clones, around 92% detected once. Material: peripheral blood. The receptors originated from a woman in her twenties or thirties with COVID-19, enrolled during active disease. Both conserved end residues are part of each CDR3. The D gene is left open where the match is weak. The listing skips clone size in some rows; elsewhere it reads once, few, many or a size class.

j_gene,v_gene,abundance,len,d_gene,CDR3aa,CDR3nt
TRBJ2-1,TRBV14,-,18,TRBD1,CASSGFWGQGRAYNEQFF,TGTGCCAGCAGCGGATTCTGGGGACAGGGGAGGGCCTACAATGAGCAGTTCTTC
TRBJ2-1,TRBV7-2,-,15,-,CASSLVSGFNNEQFF,TGTGCCAGCAGCTTAGTTTCGGGTTTTAACAATGAGCAGTTCTTC
TRBJ1-1,TRBV19,-,17,TRBD1,CASSIVGQGRRDTEAFF,TGTGCCAGTAGTATTGTGGGACAGGGGCGTCGGGACACTGAAGCTTTCTTT
TRBJ1-1,TRBV5-1,-,14,-,CASSLGGLNTEAFF,TGCGCCAGCAGCTTGGGAGGGCTGAACACTGAAGCTTTCTTT
TRBJ2-3,TRBV6-2/TRBV6-3,-,17,TRBD2,CASSQPGTSIRTDTQYF,TGTGCCAGCAGCCAGCCCGGGACTAGCATCAGGACAGATACGCAGTATTTT
TRBJ1-1,TRBV18,once,15,TRBD1,CASSPTTGGLTEAFF,TGTGCCAGCTCACCTACTACAGGGGGCCTCACTGAAGCTTTCTTT
TRBJ1-2,TRBV21-1,-,20,-,CASSKETQRDRVRANYGYTF,TGTGCCAGCAGCAAGGAGACCCAAAGGGACAGGGTTAGGGCTAACTATGGCTACACCTTC
TRBJ2-1,TRBV7-2,-,16,TRBD1,CASSPTGGYPSHEQFF,TGTGCCAGCAGCCCAACAGGGGGCTACCCTAGCCATGAGCAGTTCTTC
TRBJ1-2,TRBV29-1,once,14,TRBD1,CSVGRDRGAYGYTF,TGCAGCGTTGGTCGGGACAGGGGAGCCTATGGCTACACCTTC
TRBJ1-2,TRBV28,-,13,-,CASQLIGAYGYTF,TGTGCCAGCCAGCTCATAGGGGCCTATGGCTACACCTTC
TRBJ1-2,TRBV7-2,-,13,-,CASSLVRNYGYTF,TGTGCCAGCAGCTTAGTCAGGAACTATGGCTACACCTTC
TRBJ2-7,TRBV6-2/TRBV6-3,-,13,-,CASSYTVSYEQYF,TGTGCCAGCAGTTATACAGTCTCCTACGAGCAGTACTTC
TRBJ1-1,TRBV27,few,14,-,CASSLFGANTEAFF,TGTGCCAGCAGTTTATTTGGGGCGAACACTGAAGCTTTCTTT
TRBJ2-1,TRBV4-1,-,20,TRBD2,CASSHLRPRLAGSSYNEQFF,TGCGCCAGCAGCCATCTTCGACCGCGACTAGCGGGGAGCTCCTACAATGAGCAGTTCTTC
TRBJ2-3,TRBV7-2,-,12,-,CASSLDSDTQYF,TGTGCCAGCAGCTTAGATTCTGATACGCAGTATTTT
TRBJ1-1,TRBV11-3,few,13,-,CASHPGGGTEAFF,TGTGCCAGCCATCCGGGGGGTGGGACTGAAGCTTTCTTT
TRBJ2-2,TRBV3-1/TRBV3-2,many,15,-,CASSHYRENTGELFF,TGTGCCAGCAGCCATTACAGGGAAAACACCGGGGAGCTGTTTTTT
TRBJ1-2,TRBV5-4,once,15,-,CASSPRGGAGYGYTF,TGTGCCAGCAGCCCCCGGGGGGGCGCAGGGTATGGCTACACCTTC
TRBJ1-2,TRBV28,-,16,TRBD1,CASSPDRGLFLYGYTF,TGTGCCAGCAGTCCCGACAGGGGACTTTTCCTCTATGGCTACACCTTC
TRBJ2-1,TRBV2,few,15,-,CASKEGRGPYNEQFF,TGTGCCAGCAAAGAGGGGCGGGGGCCCTACAATGAGCAGTTCTTC
TRBJ1-5,TRBV2,-,16,-,CASSGPGLLSNQPQHF,TGTGCCAGCAGTGGTCCAGGCCTCCTAAGCAATCAGCCCCAGCATTTT
TRBJ1-1,TRBV5-1,-,15,-,CASRLGWGENTEAFF,TGCGCCAGCAGACTGGGTTGGGGGGAAAACACTGAAGCTTTCTTT
TRBJ2-7,TRBV11-2,once,15,TRBD1,CASSPRQDRVYEQYF,TGTGCCAGCAGCCCTCGGCAGGACAGGGTCTACGAGCAGTACTTC
TRBJ2-7,TRBV6-2/TRBV6-3,-,14,-,CASSSGLGSYEQYF,TGTGCCAGCAGTTCCGGACTGGGATCCTACGAGCAGTACTTC
TRBJ2-3,TRBV9,-,16,TRBD1,CASSVHRDRSTDTQYF,TGTGCCAGCAGCGTGCACCGGGACAGAAGCACAGATACGCAGTATTTT
TRBJ1-5,TRBV4-1,-,15,-,CASSQIGQRNQPQHF,TGCGCCAGCAGCCAAATCGGACAGCGCAATCAGCCCCAGCATTTT
TRBJ1-1,TRBV7-9,-,14,TRBD1,CASSSGQGVPEAFF,TGTGCCAGCAGTTCGGGACAGGGGGTTCCTGAAGCTTTCTTT
TRBJ1-4,TRBV5-5,-,14,TRBD1,CASSSTGGHEKLFF,TGTGCCAGCAGCTCGACAGGGGGCCATGAAAAACTGTTTTTT
TRBJ2-1,TRBV3-1/TRBV3-2,-,17,TRBD2,CASSQAGSGVVNNEQFF,TGTGCCAGCAGCCAAGCAGGTAGCGGGGTAGTAAACAATGAGCAGTTCTTC
TRBJ1-2,TRBV3-1/TRBV3-2,-,13,-,CASSLFSGYGYTF,TGTGCCAGCAGCCTCTTCAGTGGCTATGGCTACACCTTC
TRBJ1-1,TRBV6-1,-,13,-,CASSEDRETEAFF,TGTGCCAGCAGTGAAGATAGAGAGACTGAAGCTTTCTTT
TRBJ1-5,TRBV6-1,-,11,-,CASSETGPQHF,TGTGCCAGCAGTGAGACAGGGCCCCAGCATTTT
TRBJ1-2,TRBV2,-,15,-,CASSDGARTRNGYTF,TGTGCCAGCAGTGATGGAGCGAGAACAAGGAATGGCTACACCTTC